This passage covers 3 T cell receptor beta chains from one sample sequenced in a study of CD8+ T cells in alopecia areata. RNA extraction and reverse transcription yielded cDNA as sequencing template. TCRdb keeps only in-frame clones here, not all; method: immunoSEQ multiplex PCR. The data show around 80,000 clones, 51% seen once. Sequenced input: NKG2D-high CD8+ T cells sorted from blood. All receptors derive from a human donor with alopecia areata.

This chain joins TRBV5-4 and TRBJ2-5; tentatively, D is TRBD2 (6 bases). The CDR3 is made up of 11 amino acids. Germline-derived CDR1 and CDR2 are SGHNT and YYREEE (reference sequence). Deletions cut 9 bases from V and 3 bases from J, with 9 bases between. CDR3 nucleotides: TGTGCCACCGGGGAGGAAGAGACCCAGTACTTC. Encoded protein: CATGEEETQYF.

CDR3 in DNA: TGTGCCAGCAGCAGTCCGTGGACAGGGGCCTACGAGCAGTACTTC. It encodes CASSSPWTGAYEQYF. V is TRBV6-6 and J is TRBJ2-7; the match to TRBD1 covers 9 bases. CDR3 length: 15 residues. After removal of 6 bases from V and 2 bases from J, the junction contained 8 bases not matched to a gene. Germline V lookup: CDR1 MNHNY, CDR2 SVGAGI (reference sequence).

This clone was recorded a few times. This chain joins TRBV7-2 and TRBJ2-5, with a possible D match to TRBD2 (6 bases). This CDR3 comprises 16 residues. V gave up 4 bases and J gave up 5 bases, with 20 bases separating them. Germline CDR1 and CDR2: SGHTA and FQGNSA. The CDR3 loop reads CASSSYEEEGGETQYF. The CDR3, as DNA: TGTGCCAGCAGCTCATACGAAGAGGAGGGTGGGGAGACCCAGTACTTC.